The present T cell receptor beta chain was sequenced within a study of blood T cell repertoires in COVID-19. Across the whole study: Spain, Italy and the United States supplied samples that represented acute and convalescent COVID-19. In each case, the material was cDNA or gDNA derived from T cells, B-cell-depleted T cells, or PBMCs.

Authors' methods: Scientists estimated how many nucleated cells there were by amplifying reference gene primers. Measured with immunoSEQ multiplex PCR; TCRdb has only the in-frame clones, and not every one. V and J calls and clone size are copied from that table; D and trimming were computed from the DNA. The data contain 100,000 to 120,000 clones, roughly 91% of them singletons. Sequencing was done on a sample of peripheral blood. This sequence originates from a woman in her 50s with acute or convalescent COVID-19.

The DNA of the CDR3 is TGTGCCAGCAGTGAATATCCACTCACAGATACGCAGTATTTT. Its translation is CASSEYPLTDTQYF. This chain links TRBV6-1 with TRBJ2-3; D not resolved. The CDR3 has 14 residues. With 2 bases removed from V and 2 bases from J, the gap between germline ends came to 8 bases. In germline, CDR1 is MNHNS, CDR2 SASEGT.